This T cell receptor beta chain derives from a study of T cell responses to AZD1222 COVID-19 vaccine. General study points: Breadth and depth of Spike-specific TCRs rose after two AZD1222 doses.

CDR1 and CDR2 (germline): LNHNV, YYDKDF (reference sequence). The CDR3 is 14 residues long. The trim removed 5 bases at V and 4 bases at J, leaving 4 bases unmatched. Here immunoSEQ multiplex PCR was the method, and the copy in TCRdb shows in-frame clones only, minus some. The sample lists around 85,000 clones; roughly 88% were seen once. As to this clone: What it binds is not known.

The origin of this receptor is an adult who received the AZD1222 COVID-19 vaccine. The chain uses TRBV15 and TRBJ1-4, with 7 bases that match TRBD1. Specimen: peripheral blood, collected 28 days after the second AZD1222 dose. This CDR3 is CATSGQAHNEKLFF. The CDR3 DNA is TGTGCCACCAGCGGACAGGCACATAATGAAAAACTGTTTTTT.